This T cell receptor (beta chain) was recovered during a study of beta chain features in type 1 diabetes. General study points: Significant though moderate, a shortening of TCRB CDR3s appeared in all four CD4+ subsets of Type 1 diabetes patients.

This clone turned up a few times. Its antigen is as yet unknown. Reverse transcription of all isolated RNA meant that expressed TCRB transcripts were sequenced. The data were produced by immunoSEQ multiplex PCR, yet TCRdb's version contains in-frame clones alone and is incomplete. The table lists about 160,000 clones, 6.5% to 8.5% of them singletons, with more than 0.45% in the top ten. Germline CDR1 is SGHTA and CDR2 is FQGNSA. Trimming removed 5 bases from V and 4 bases from J, with 18 bases in between. The CDR3 length is 16 residues. This TCR was sampled from a woman younger than 35 with type 1 diabetes. The chain combines TRBV7-2 with TRBJ2-1; possibly TRBD2 for D (7 bases). The source material was central memory CD4+ T cells from blood. CDR3 protein: CASSGRGGGIYNEQFF. DNA of the CDR3: TGTGCCAGCAGCGGGCGAGGGGGGGGTATTTACAATGAGCAGTTCTTC.